This passage covers 20 T cell receptor beta chains from one sample sequenced in a study of PD-L1 blockade in urothelial cancer (dated by TCRdb to between 2016 and 2019). The label giving this sample's time point can be read as: pretreatment peripheral blood. Library construction relied on the immunoSEQ multiplex PCR assay. TCRdb took over this immuneACCESS table, retaining in-frame rearrangements with V and J assigned. Such tables are incomplete; in checked studies, under half of the missing clones stem from an unresolved V gene, and the remainder is unexplained. The sample table records fewer than 85,000 clones; 84% of these occur just once. Of the sample, about 8.6% is held by the ten largest clones. Sequenced material: PBMCs, taken around atezolizumab (anti-PD-L1) treatment. These receptors were collected from a woman between 65 and 79 years old with urothelial cancer.

This clone turned up a few times. The gene calls are TRBV4-2 and TRBJ1-6; D uncertain. This CDR3 comprises 17 residues. Germline V gene lookup returns CDR1 LGHNA and CDR2 YNFKEQ. The V gene lost 0 bases and the J gene lost 2 bases, with 11 bases spanning the gap. The CDR3: CASSQEETPTYNSPLHF. The CDR3 region has the DNA TGTGCCAGCAGCCAAGAGGAGACGCCGACCTATAATTCACCCCTCCACTTT.

This clone was picked up a small number of times. This sequence joins TRBV28 and TRBJ1-4; D possibly corresponds to TRBD1 (6 bases). There are 13 residues in the CDR3. Germline loops: CDR1 MDHEN, CDR2 SYDVKM. Trimming removed 2 bases from V and 13 bases from J, with 14 bases in between. The CDR3 loop is CASSLQGRGGLFF. The CDR3 region has the DNA TGTGCCAGCAGTTTACAGGGAAGGGGGGGACTGTTTTTT.

The rearrangement joins TRBV29-1 to TRBJ2-5; the match to TRBD1 covers 9 bases. The CDR3 length is 14 residues. V shed 6 bases and J 5 bases; nucleotides not matched to a gene: 10. CDR1 is SQVTM and CDR2 is ANQGSEA in the germline V gene. CDR3 loop: CSVGQGTGFETQYF. DNA of the CDR3: TGCAGCGTCGGACAAGGGACAGGGTTTGAGACCCAGTACTTC.

The V and J genes are TRBV4-2 and TRBJ2-2, with 8 nucleotides matching TRBD2. V lost 0 bases, J lost 1 base, and 13 bases stayed unmatched. There are 20 residues in the CDR3. Looked up from germline, CDR1 is LGHNA and CDR2 is YNFKEQ. As DNA, the CDR3 is TGTGCCAGCAGCCAAGATTCAGCTTCGGTAGCGGGGCGGAACACCGGGGAGCTGTTTTTT. Translating gives CASSQDSASVAGRNTGELFF.

The rearrangement uses TRBV10-3 and TRBJ2-7, with 7 bases that match TRBD1. CDR1 is ENHRY and CDR2 is SYGVKD in the germline V gene. With V trimmed by 5 bases and J by 5 bases, 3 bases remained unmatched. The CDR3 has 12 amino acids. The CDR3 sequence: CAISTGVDEQYF. CDR3 nucleotides: TGTGCCATCAGTACAGGGGTCGACGAGCAGTACTTC.

This rearrangement joins TRBV6-5 to TRBJ2-7, with a tentative D call TRBD1 (5 bases). CDR1 is MNHEY, CDR2 SVGAGI, per germline. The CDR3 runs 14 residues. Trimming left V 0 bases short and J 4 bases short, with 10 bases between. CDR3 nucleotide sequence: TGTGCCAGCAGTTACTCCACAGGAAATTACGAGCAGTACTTC. Its protein is CASSYSTGNYEQYF.

The CDR3 protein is CASSRTGGGADTQYF. CDR3 in DNA: TGTGCCAGCAGCCGGACAGGGGGAGGGGCAGATACGCAGTATTTT. The gene calls are TRBV11-2 and TRBJ2-3, with TRBD1 matching 10 bases. V dropped 5 bases and J dropped 4; count of bases not matched to a gene: 6. The length of the CDR3 is 15 residues. Per the germline V gene, CDR1 is SGHAT and CDR2 is FQNNGV.

The genes are TRBV19 and TRBJ2-1; the match to TRBD2 covers 9 bases. CDR1 and CDR2 from the germline V gene are LNHDA and SQIVND (reference sequence). The ends lost 6 bases at V and 4 bases at J; junction bases unmatched: 4. This CDR3 spans 14 amino acids. The CDR3 DNA is TGTGCCAGTAGCCCGACTAGCGGATACAATGAGCAGTTCTTC. Protein sequence: CASSPTSGYNEQFF.

In this sample, this clone turned up a few times. As DNA, the CDR3 is TGTGCCAGCAGGGCGGAGGGGGCCGGGAATTCACCCCTCCACTTT. This translates into CASRAEGAGNSPLHF. The chain links TRBV6-4 to TRBJ1-6; 7 nucleotides match TRBD1. The CDR3 is 15 residues long. J lost 7 bases, V lost 6 bases, and 9 bases had no gene match. The V gene's germline CDR1 is MRHNA and CDR2 SNTAGT.

This chain connects TRBV29-1 to TRBJ1-1; 8 bases are shared with TRBD1. CDR1 is SQVTM and CDR2 is ANQGSEA in the germline V gene. The CDR3 contains 14 residues. V lost 4 bases and J lost 2; bases outside the gene matches: 6. The DNA for the CDR3 is TGCAGCGTTGCCCAGGGGGCCTCTAACACTGAAGCTTTCTTT. This codes for CSVAQGASNTEAFF.

This chain joins TRBV6-6 and TRBJ2-5; 7 nucleotides align to TRBD2. The CDR3 contains 14 residues. Losses at the gene ends were 6 bases for V and 5 bases for J; bases not matched to a gene: 9. Germline V lookup: CDR1 MNHNY, CDR2 SVGAGI (reference sequence). The CDR3 loop reads CASRAGGLRETQYF. The CDR3 DNA is TGTGCCAGCAGGGCCGGGGGGTTGAGGGAGACCCAGTACTTC.

The rearrangement uses TRBV2 and TRBJ2-7, with 10 bases fitting TRBD2. The V gene end was trimmed by 11 bases and the J gene end by 2 bases; junction bases not matched to a gene: 9. CDR1 and CDR2 from the germline V gene are SNHLY and FYNNEI. CDR3 length: 14 amino acids. The CDR3 coding sequence is TGTGCCTGCTCTCGACTAGCGGGTGCCTACGAGCAGTACTTC. This codes for CACSRLAGAYEQYF.

This clone was recorded only once. In DNA, the CDR3 is TGCGCCAGCAGCCATGCTGAGGTCCTGTACAATGAGCAGTTCTTC. It is translated as CASSHAEVLYNEQFF. The chain links TRBV4-1 to TRBJ2-1; no definite D call. CDR1 MGHRA and CDR2 YSYEKL come from the germline V gene. The CDR3 is 15 residues long. V was shortened by 3 bases and J by 4 bases, with 13 bases between the two germline ends.

The chain links TRBV7-2 to TRBJ1-5; the D is unclear. The CDR3 contains 15 residues. Germline lookup yields CDR1 SGHTA and CDR2 FQGNSA. Trimming shortened V by 5 bases and J by 1 base, and 12 bases separated the two germline ends. CDR3 bases: TGTGCCAGCAGCCCATTCTCTAACAGCAATCAGCCCCAGCATTTT. Amino acid sequence: CASSPFSNSNQPQHF. Supplemented by reference TRBV7-2 and TRBJ1-5, the full variable domain reads GAGVSQSPSNKVTEKGKDVELRCDPISGHTALYWYRQSLGQGLEFLIYFQGNSAPDKSGLPSDRFSAERTGGSVSTLTIQRTQQEDSAVYLCASSPFSNSNQPQHFGDGTRLSIL.

The chain couples TRBV11-3 to TRBJ2-7, with a possible D match to TRBD1 (6 bases). Per germline, CDR1 SGHNT and CDR2 YENEEA. Trimming shortened V by 3 bases and J by 3 bases, and 18 bases separated the two germline ends. This CDR3 has 16 residues. DNA for the CDR3: TGTGCCAGCAGCTTCCTCCACCGGGACAAAAACTACGAGCAGTACTTC. Translation gives CASSFLHRDKNYEQYF.

This sequence joins TRBV18 and TRBJ2-1, with 7 positions matching TRBD2. V trimming: 6 bases; J trimming: 1 base; junction bases outside the gene matches: 9. CDR1 is KGHSH and CDR2 is LQKENI in the germline V gene. The length of the CDR3 is 16 residues. CDR3 DNA sequence: TGTGCCAGCTCCCCATCCGGGGGGAATTCCTACAATGAGCAGTTCTTC. It yields the protein CASSPSGGNSYNEQFF.

This clone has a handful of counts. For the CDR3, the DNA is TGTGCCAGCAGCAAAGAGGGTGTTCGGGGTGGGACTGAAGCTTTCTTT. This sequence encodes CASSKEGVRGGTEAFF. The chain carries TRBV21-1 and TRBJ1-1. TRBV21-1 is designated a pseudogene. CDR3 length: 16 amino acids.

The chain has TRBV9 and TRBJ2-7; tentatively, D is TRBD2 (5 bases). The CDR3 has 15 residues. The V gene's germline CDR1 is SGDLS and CDR2 YYNGEE. V gave up 4 bases and J gave up 3 bases, with 17 bases separating them. CDR3 amino acids: CASSPRHGDYYEQYF. The CDR3 region has the DNA TGTGCCAGCAGCCCACGGCACGGGGATTACTACGAGCAGTACTTC.

The genes are TRBV30 and TRBJ1-2; D is possibly TRBD1 (5 bases). CDR3 length: 13 amino acids. The V and J ends lost 4 bases and 4 bases respectively, with 13 bases between them. CDR1 is GTSNPN, CDR2 SVGIG, per germline (reference sequence). The CDR3 loop is CAWTEQAAYGYTF. CDR3 DNA sequence: TGTGCCTGGACGGAACAGGCAGCCTATGGCTACACCTTC.

The chain has TRBV2 and TRBJ1-5; D might be TRBD1 (6 bases). The CDR3 consists of 14 residues. Germline V gene sequence: CDR1 SNHLY, CDR2 FYNNEI. Between the trimmed V and J ends, which lost 6 bases and 1 base, there was a span of 10 bases. The CDR3 sequence: CASSRGGSNQPQHF. As DNA, the CDR3 is TGTGCCAGCAGCAGGGGCGGAAGCAATCAGCCCCAGCATTTT.